The 27 T cell receptor beta chains reported below all come from one sample, sequenced in a study of blood T cell repertoires in COVID-19. Sequencing used immunoSEQ multiplex PCR; TCRdb keeps in-frame clones, though not all of them. The sample holds some 180,000 clones, 70% to 85% seen once. Sequenced: PBMCs or T cells enriched from blood (not recorded which). The receptors here all came from a woman in her fifties or sixties with acute COVID-19.

This clone was counted between two and nine times. This chain connects TRBV7-8 to TRBJ1-6; 7 bases match TRBD1. The CDR3 is 12 residues long. The germline V gene encodes CDR1 SGHVS and CDR2 FQNEAQ. V was clipped by 5 bases and J by 10 bases; unmatched bases: 2. The CDR3 spells CASSRDRSPLHF. In DNA form, the CDR3 reads TGTGCCAGCAGCCGGGACAGATCACCCCTCCACTTT.

CDR3: CASGTGANYGYTF. For the CDR3, the DNA is TGCGCCAGTGGGACAGGGGCTAACTATGGCTACACCTTC. The genes are TRBV5-1 and TRBJ1-2, with TRBD1 matching 10 bases. V gave up 8 bases and J gave up 0 bases; unmatched junction bases: 1. Germline assignment: CDR1 SGHRS and CDR2 YFSETQ. This CDR3 comprises 13 residues.

The chain carries TRBV7-9 and TRBJ2-2; the D gene is possibly TRBD2 (6 bases). The CDR3 is made up of 15 amino acids. V lost 7 bases to trimming and J lost 7 bases, with 19 bases between them. Germline assignment: CDR1 SEHNR and CDR2 FQNEAQ (reference sequence). The CDR3 coding sequence is TGTGCCAGCACTTACAAGGGGACTGTCATCGGGGAGCTGTTTTTT. As protein: CASTYKGTVIGELFF.

The chain has TRBV3-1 (or the pseudogene TRBV3-2) and TRBJ1-1; 7 nucleotides match TRBD1. The ends lost 6 bases at V and 2 bases at J; junction bases unmatched: 9. This CDR3 has 15 residues. Germline V lookup: CDR1 LGHDT, CDR2 YNNKEL (reference sequence). CDR3 protein: CASSVKDRVNTEAFF. The CDR3 nucleotides are TGTGCCAGCAGTGTTAAAGACAGGGTTAACACTGAAGCTTTCTTT.

The V and J genes are TRBV7-6 and TRBJ2-5, with D maybe TRBD1 (5 bases). The germline V gene has CDR1 SGHVS and CDR2 FNYEAQ. This CDR3 is 11 amino acids long. Trimming pared 4 bases from V and 9 bases from J, leaving 9 bases between. Written as DNA, the CDR3 is TGTGCCAGCAGCTACAAAGGGGCCCAGTACTTC. As protein: CASSYKGAQYF.

This sequence joins TRBV15 and TRBJ2-2; 10 positions match TRBD2. V gave up 4 bases and J gave up 4 bases; unmatched junction bases: 18. Germline-derived CDR1 and CDR2 are LNHNV and YYDKDF (reference sequence). The CDR3 runs to 20 residues. The CDR3 region has the DNA TGTGCCACCAGCACACGACAGGGAAGCGGGAGGGGGAGTGGCACCGGGGAGCTGTTTTTT. Its protein is CATSTRQGSGRGSGTGELFF.

This chain joins TRBV30 and TRBJ2-2; tentatively, D is TRBD1 (6 bases). This CDR3 contains 15 residues. Germline CDR1 GTSNPN, CDR2 SVGIG (reference sequence). V shed 1 base and J shed 5 bases, with 14 bases lying between them. The CDR3 loop is CAWSGQAGGTGELFF. Written as DNA, the CDR3 is TGTGCCTGGAGTGGACAGGCCGGCGGGACCGGGGAGCTGTTTTTT.

The chain combines TRBV20-1 with TRBJ1-4; D not resolved. V dropped 3 bases and J dropped 7 bases, with 12 bases sitting between them. Germline-derived CDR1 and CDR2 are DFQATT and SNEGSKA (reference sequence). The CDR3 has 13 amino acids. The DNA for the CDR3 is TGCAGTGCTAGTGAGAGGGCAAGTGAAAAACTGTTTTTT. It codes for CSASERASEKLFF.

This chain links TRBV7-8 with TRBJ1-3; no clear D gene. Germline V CDR1 and CDR2: SGHVS, FQNEAQ. V lost 8 bases and J lost 4, with 12 bases in between. The CDR3 totals 13 residues. The CDR3: CASALERGNTIYF. DNA of the CDR3: TGTGCCAGCGCCCTTGAGAGGGGAAACACCATATATTTT.

V usage is TRBV12-3 or TRBV12-4 and J usage is TRBJ1-3; D might be TRBD1 (5 bases). With 11 bases removed from V and 7 bases from J, the gap between germline ends came to 18 bases. This CDR3 region has 13 residues. CDR3 nucleotides: TGTGCCGTAACACGACAGAGCCATAACACCATATATTTT. It is translated as CAVTRQSHNTIYF.

The V and J genes are TRBV28 and TRBJ1-1; TRBD1 might be the D (5 bases). The ends were cut back, 3 bases at V and 3 bases at J, with 20 bases in the middle. CDR1 MDHEN and CDR2 SYDVKM come from the germline V gene. This CDR3 spans 17 amino acids. The CDR3 reads CASSFNHALGGYTEAFF. DNA of the CDR3: TGTGCCAGCAGTTTTAACCACGCTCTTGGGGGGTACACTGAAGCTTTCTTT.

V usage is TRBV11-2 and J usage is TRBJ1-1, with D perhaps TRBD1 (5 bases). The ends were cut back, 5 bases at V and 5 bases at J, with 24 bases in the middle. Germline CDR1 reads SGHAT; CDR2 reads FQNNGV. This CDR3 region has 17 residues. The CDR3, as DNA: TGTGCCAGCAGCCCAAACGCAGGGTATAGCTTCGGGACTGAAGCTTTCTTT. It translates to CASSPNAGYSFGTEAFF.

The rearrangement links TRBV7-2 to TRBJ1-3; D possibly corresponds to TRBD1 (5 bases). V lost 6 bases and J 2 bases, leaving 14 bases between the germline ends. The CDR3 sequence is 15 residues long. Germline V CDR1 and CDR2: SGHTA, FQGNSA. The CDR3 protein is CASRTDSDPGNTIYF. CDR3 in DNA: TGTGCCAGCAGGACCGACAGTGATCCTGGAAACACCATATATTTT.

The chain joins TRBV7-2 to TRBJ1-1, with D possibly TRBD1 on 5 matching bases. Trimming pared 6 bases from V and 7 bases from J, leaving 12 bases between. The CDR3 sequence is 12 residues long. Germline lookup yields CDR1 SGHTA and CDR2 FQGNSA. The CDR3 DNA reads TGTGCCAGCAGGCACGACAGTAATGAAGCTTTCTTT. Its protein is CASRHDSNEAFF.

The chain carries TRBV28 and TRBJ1-5; no clear D. Germline loops: CDR1 MDHEN, CDR2 SYDVKM. Trimming cost V 5 bases and J 5 bases, with 13 bases left between them. The CDR3 has 14 amino acids. The chain's CDR3 is CASSRRRGDQPQHF. The CDR3 nucleotides read TGTGCCAGCAGTCGGAGACGAGGTGATCAGCCCCAGCATTTT.

This clone was detected only once. CDR3 DNA sequence: TGTGCCAGCAGCCCACAGGGAGCTAATACGCAGTATTTT. Its protein is CASSPQGANTQYF. V gene TRBV9 combines with J gene TRBJ2-3, with a tentative D call TRBD1 (6 bases). This CDR3 is built from 13 residues. V was shortened by 4 bases and J by 7 bases, with 13 bases between the two germline ends. CDR1 SGDLS and CDR2 YYNGEE come from the germline V gene.

The chain is built from TRBV4-3 and TRBJ2-3, with TRBD2 matching over 12 bases. Germline V CDR1 and CDR2: LGHNA, YSLEER. The V segment lost 4 bases and the J segment 1 base; nucleotides outside the gene matches: 15. This CDR3 contains 20 residues. CDR3 sequence reads: CASSLTRGLAGRRGTDTQYF. The CDR3 DNA sequence: TGCGCCAGCAGCCTAACACGAGGACTAGCGGGGAGGCGGGGCACAGATACGCAGTATTTT.

The rearrangement joins TRBV7-2 to TRBJ2-1, with D possibly TRBD1 on 6 matching bases. Trimming took 8 bases from V and 2 from J, leaving 13 bases between them. CDR3 length: 14 residues. CDR1 and CDR2 (germline): SGHTA, FQGNSA. The DNA for the CDR3 is TGTGCCAGCGCTGGGGGCCCTGCCTACAATGAGCAGTTCTTC. Residues: CASAGGPAYNEQFF.

The chain joins TRBV11-2 to TRBJ2-7; 8 bases fit TRBD2. The CDR3 runs 15 residues. The J segment lost 0 bases and the V segment lost 6 bases, leaving 7 bases of the junction unmatched. The V gene's germline CDR1 is SGHAT and CDR2 FQNNGV. The CDR3 loop reads CASSRSGVGSYEQYV. The CDR3 DNA is TGTGCCAGCAGTCGTAGCGGGGTCGGCTCCTACGAGCAGTACGTC.

The genes are TRBV12-2 and TRBJ2-7; the table's D call TRBD2 went unverified against the DNA. TRBV12-2 is classified as a pseudogene. This CDR3 contains 16 residues. The CDR3 region is CASRLAQGPGAYEQYV. The CDR3 DNA is TGTGCAAGTCGCTTAGCTCAGGGCCCGGGGGCCTACGAGCAGTACGTC.

This clone was detected a few times. The V and J genes are TRBV10-3 and TRBJ1-2; the D gene is possibly TRBD1 (5 bases). The CDR3 extends over 17 amino acids. Germline CDR1 and CDR2: ENHRY and SYGVKD. V lost 6 bases, J lost 0 bases, and 20 bases lay in between. CDR3 DNA sequence: TGTGCCATCAGCGGAAACAGGAATCGAGTTCCTAACTATGGCTACACCTTC. Protein: CAISGNRNRVPNYGYTF.

This rearrangement joins TRBV7-9 to TRBJ1-2; 9 bases are a match to TRBD1. Germline CDR1 is SEHNR and CDR2 is FQNEAQ (reference sequence). CDR3 length equals 14 residues. Germline trimming cut 5 bases from V and 5 bases from J; bases unmatched to any gene: 6. The CDR3 DNA sequence: TGTGCCAGCAGCGCCAGGACAGGGGAGTATGGCTACACCTTC. Translation: CASSARTGEYGYTF. Variable domain in full (rest from reference TRBV7-9 and TRBJ1-2): DTGVSQNPRHKITKRGQNVTFRCDPISEHNRLYWYRQTLGQGPEFLTYFQNEAQLEKSRLLSDRFSAERPKGSFSTLEIQRTEQGDSAMYLCASSARTGEYGYTFGSGTRLTVV.

This clone has only one observation. This sequence joins TRBV28 and TRBJ1-2; 11 positions match TRBD1. Germline assignment: CDR1 MDHEN and CDR2 SYDVKM. This CDR3 has 15 amino acids. V lost 5 bases to trimming and J lost 7 bases; unmatched junction nucleotides: 9. This chain's CDR3 is CASSGRRTGGFGYTF. In DNA form, the CDR3 reads TGTGCCAGCAGTGGAAGGAGGACAGGGGGCTTTGGCTACACCTTC.

The chain links TRBV3-1 (or the pseudogene TRBV3-2) to TRBJ2-7; TRBD2 is a possible D gene (5 bases). There are 15 residues in the CDR3. Trimming took off 1 base at V and 3 bases at J, with 13 bases between the two ends. Germline V gene sequence: CDR1 LGHDT, CDR2 YNNKEL (reference sequence). For the CDR3, the DNA is TGTGCCAGCAGCCAAGCCCCCTCCCGGGGCTACGAGCAGTACGTC. Protein: CASSQAPSRGYEQYV.

This chain uses TRBV7-2 with TRBJ1-5; D is unresolved. Germline assignment: CDR1 SGHTA and CDR2 FQGNSA. The CDR3 totals 13 residues. V dropped 1 base and J dropped 11 bases, with 12 bases sitting between them. In DNA form, the CDR3 reads TGTGCCAGCAGCTTAGGGGGAGAACTGGCCCAGCATTTT. It yields the protein CASSLGGELAQHF.

CDR3 DNA sequence: TGTGCCAGCACCGCCCCAGGCGGGAGGGCCGGGCAGTTCTTC. This sequence encodes CASTAPGGRAGQFF. V usage is TRBV6-5 and J usage is TRBJ2-1, with 9 bases fitting TRBD2. The V gene end was trimmed by 7 bases and the J gene end by 12 bases; junction bases not matched to a gene: 13. This CDR3 region has 14 residues. The germline V gene has CDR1 MNHEY and CDR2 SVGAGI.

This clone was seen a handful of times. The rearrangement links TRBV7-8 to TRBJ1-2, with 7 bases matching TRBD1. The CDR3 runs to 15 residues. Germline assignment: CDR1 SGHVS and CDR2 FQNEAQ. V trimming: 5 bases; J trimming: 4 bases; junction bases outside the gene matches: 10. The chain's CDR3 is CASSPDRVQTYGYTF. For the CDR3, the DNA is TGTGCCAGCAGCCCAGACAGGGTCCAGACCTATGGCTACACCTTC.